These T cell receptor beta chains were read from a single sample in a study of response to subunit inactivated influenza vaccine. TCRdb fed the RT-PCR reads into MiXCR, producing one record per CDR3 protein. The sample carries about 570,000 distinct CDR3 sequences, approximately 10% recorded once. Another study also made use of these data, one on T cells expressing NK-cell markers.

This material consisted of PBMCs from blood, taken on the day of vaccination. Receptor source: a man in his forties or fifties who received an inactivated influenza vaccine. Each CDR3 is given with its conserved first and last residue. Each record gives: CDR3 protein, CDR3 DNA, V gene, clone size, D gene, J gene. The D gene is left open where the match is weak. The listing skips clone size in some rows; elsewhere it reads once, few, many or a size class.

cdr3_aa: CASSQVGEGETQYF; cdr3_nt: TGCGCCAGCAGCCAAGTCGGGGAGGGGGAGACCCAGTACTTC; v_call: TRBV4-1; clone_size: -; d_call: TRBD2; j_call: TRBJ2-5
cdr3_aa: CASSSRTSGESTDTQYF; cdr3_nt: TGTGCCAGCAGCTCACGGACTAGCGGGGAGAGCACAGATACGCAGTATTTT; v_call: TRBV9; clone_size: -; d_call: TRBD2; j_call: TRBJ2-3
cdr3_aa: CASSLFLADKETQYF; cdr3_nt: TGCGCCAGCAGCTTGTTCCTAGCGGACAAAGAGACCCAGTACTTC; v_call: TRBV5-1; clone_size: -; d_call: TRBD2; j_call: TRBJ2-5
cdr3_aa: CASSFRGTPANYGYTF; cdr3_nt: TGCGCCAGCAGCTTCAGAGGGACCCCAGCTAACTATGGCTACACCTTC; v_call: TRBV5-1; clone_size: -; d_call: -; j_call: TRBJ1-2
cdr3_aa: CSAYDRFNSYEQYF; cdr3_nt: TGCAGTGCGTATGACAGGTTTAACTCCTACGAGCAGTACTTC; v_call: TRBV20-1; clone_size: -; d_call: -; j_call: TRBJ2-7
cdr3_aa: CASSLGTGGIWPQHF; cdr3_nt: TGTGCCAGCAGTTTAGGGACAGGGGGTATCTGGCCCCAGCATTTT; v_call: TRBV12-3/TRBV12-4; clone_size: -; d_call: TRBD1; j_call: TRBJ1-5
cdr3_aa: CASNGLAGNEQFF; cdr3_nt: TGTGCCAGCAACGGACTAGCGGGAAACGAGCAGTTCTTC; v_call: TRBV28; clone_size: -; d_call: TRBD2; j_call: TRBJ2-1
cdr3_aa: CSVVGGLVMNTEAFF; cdr3_nt: TGCAGCGTTGTTGGCGGACTGGTTATGAACACTGAAGCTTTCTTT; v_call: TRBV29-1; clone_size: many; d_call: -; j_call: TRBJ1-1
cdr3_aa: CASNQVRTSGGWSSYNEQFF; cdr3_nt: TGTGCCAGCAACCAAGTTAGGACTAGCGGGGGGTGGAGCTCCTACAATGAGCAGTTCTTC; v_call: TRBV3-1; clone_size: -; d_call: TRBD2; j_call: TRBJ2-1
cdr3_aa: CASSQVGLAGGGNEQFF; cdr3_nt: TGCGCCAGCAGCCAAGTGGGCCTAGCGGGAGGGGGAAATGAGCAGTTCTTC; v_call: TRBV4-1; clone_size: -; d_call: TRBD2; j_call: TRBJ2-1
cdr3_aa: CASSQAWGLAKNIQYF; cdr3_nt: TGTGCCAGCAGCCAAGCGTGGGGTTTAGCCAAAAACATTCAGTACTTC; v_call: TRBV4-2; clone_size: few; d_call: -; j_call: TRBJ2-4
cdr3_aa: CSAETGGGYEQYF; cdr3_nt: TGCAGTGCGGAAACAGGGGGCGGTTACGAGCAGTACTTC; v_call: TRBV20-1; clone_size: many; d_call: TRBD1; j_call: TRBJ2-7
cdr3_aa: CSAPRWGRVGTEAFF; cdr3_nt: TGCAGTGCCCCAAGGTGGGGTAGGGTGGGCACTGAAGCTTTCTTT; v_call: TRBV20-1; clone_size: -; d_call: -; j_call: TRBJ1-1
cdr3_aa: CATSRSLSGRPYNEQFF; cdr3_nt: TGTGCCACCAGCAGATCTTTAAGCGGGAGGCCTTACAATGAGCAGTTCTTC; v_call: TRBV15; clone_size: few; d_call: TRBD2; j_call: TRBJ2-1
cdr3_aa: CASSPPPGASTDTQYF; cdr3_nt: TGCGCCAGCAGCCCCCCACCGGGAGCTAGCACAGATACGCAGTATTTT; v_call: TRBV5-1; clone_size: few; d_call: -; j_call: TRBJ2-3
cdr3_aa: CASSPVDRANTGELFF; cdr3_nt: TGTGCCAGCTCACCAGTCGACAGGGCGAACACCGGGGAGCTGTTTTTT; v_call: TRBV18; clone_size: few; d_call: TRBD1; j_call: TRBJ2-2
cdr3_aa: CASSQDFDYRETQYF; cdr3_nt: TGCGCCAGCAGCCAAGACTTTGACTATCGGGAGACCCAGTACTTC; v_call: TRBV4-3; clone_size: few; d_call: -; j_call: TRBJ2-5
cdr3_aa: CASRPGTGPAGANVLTF; cdr3_nt: TGTGCCAGCAGGCCCGGGACAGGGCCTGCTGGGGCCAACGTCCTGACTTTC; v_call: TRBV27; clone_size: -; d_call: TRBD1; j_call: TRBJ2-6
cdr3_aa: CATATGLGNEQFF; cdr3_nt: TGTGCCACCGCGACAGGACTTGGAAATGAGCAGTTCTTC; v_call: TRBV12-3/TRBV12-4; clone_size: -; d_call: -; j_call: TRBJ2-1
cdr3_aa: CASSYSLEQTYTGELFF; cdr3_nt: TGTGCCAGCAGTTACTCGCTGGAACAGACATACACCGGGGAGCTGTTTTTT; v_call: TRBV6-5; clone_size: few; d_call: -; j_call: TRBJ2-2
cdr3_aa: CSAATSGGTQYF; cdr3_nt: TGCAGTGCAGCCACTAGCGGGGGTACCCAGTACTTC; v_call: TRBV20-1; clone_size: few; d_call: TRBD2; j_call: TRBJ2-5
cdr3_aa: CASSSWTGSPSPLYF; cdr3_nt: TGCGCCAGCAGCTCCTGGACAGGGAGTCCTTCACCCCTCTACTTT; v_call: TRBV5-1; clone_size: -; d_call: TRBD1; j_call: TRBJ1-6
cdr3_aa: CASSSDNSGANVLTF; cdr3_nt: TGTGCCAGCAGCTCCGACAACTCTGGGGCCAACGTCCTGACTTTC; v_call: TRBV25-1; clone_size: few; d_call: -; j_call: TRBJ2-6
cdr3_aa: CASSPGQYNQPQHF; cdr3_nt: TGTGCCAGCAGCCCTGGACAGTACAATCAGCCCCAGCATTTT; v_call: TRBV7-2; clone_size: few; d_call: -; j_call: TRBJ1-5
cdr3_aa: CASSVGSSGGNEQYF; cdr3_nt: TGTGCCAGCAGCGTAGGATCCAGCGGGGGGAACGAGCAGTACTTC; v_call: TRBV9; clone_size: few; d_call: TRBD2; j_call: TRBJ2-7
cdr3_aa: CASSPPAWDSYEQYF; cdr3_nt: TGTGCCAGCAGTCCCCCCGCTTGGGATTCCTACGAGCAGTACTTC; v_call: TRBV6-2/TRBV6-3; clone_size: -; d_call: -; j_call: TRBJ2-7
cdr3_aa: CASRLRALWDRHYNEQFF; cdr3_nt: TGTGCCAGCAGACTTAGGGCCCTTTGGGACAGACATTACAATGAGCAGTTCTTC; v_call: TRBV12-3/TRBV12-4; clone_size: -; d_call: TRBD1; j_call: TRBJ2-1
cdr3_aa: CASSSVRGHEQYF; cdr3_nt: TGTGCCAGCAGCTCGGTAAGAGGGCACGAGCAGTACTTC; v_call: TRBV7-2; clone_size: -; d_call: -; j_call: TRBJ2-7
cdr3_aa: CSVASLGGGEQYF; cdr3_nt: TGCAGCGTCGCTTCGTTGGGAGGCGGCGAGCAGTACTTC; v_call: TRBV29-1; clone_size: many; d_call: -; j_call: TRBJ2-7
cdr3_aa: CSVRFPPDTQYF; cdr3_nt: TGCAGCGTTCGTTTTCCCCCAGATACGCAGTATTTT; v_call: TRBV29-1; clone_size: -; d_call: -; j_call: TRBJ2-3
cdr3_aa: CASQDVATQYF; cdr3_nt: TGTGCCAGCCAGGATGTTGCGACCCAGTACTTC; v_call: TRBV2; clone_size: few; d_call: -; j_call: TRBJ2-5
cdr3_aa: CATRPYNEQFF; cdr3_nt: TGTGCCACGAGACCATACAATGAGCAGTTCTTC; v_call: TRBV12-3/TRBV12-4; clone_size: few; d_call: -; j_call: TRBJ2-1
cdr3_aa: CASSLDVVGYEQYF; cdr3_nt: TGTGCCAGCAGCTTGGATGTGGTTGGCTACGAGCAGTACTTC; v_call: TRBV5-5; clone_size: -; d_call: -; j_call: TRBJ2-7
cdr3_aa: CASGDSPDYEQYF; cdr3_nt: TGCGCCAGCGGTGACAGCCCAGACTACGAGCAGTACTTC; v_call: TRBV5-1; clone_size: few; d_call: -; j_call: TRBJ2-7
cdr3_aa: CASSRTGTSSYNEQFF; cdr3_nt: TGTGCCAGCAGCAGAACCGGGACGAGCTCCTACAATGAGCAGTTCTTC; v_call: TRBV9; clone_size: many; d_call: -; j_call: TRBJ2-1
cdr3_aa: CASRVFCRLVATNEKLFF; cdr3_nt: TGTGCCAGCAGGGTGTTTTGCAGGCTTGTTGCAACTAATGAAAAACTGTTTTTT; v_call: TRBV9; clone_size: many; d_call: -; j_call: TRBJ1-4
cdr3_aa: CASSSLGPSPLHF; cdr3_nt: TGTGCCAGCAGTAGTCTAGGCCCCTCACCCCTCCACTTT; v_call: TRBV12-3/TRBV12-4; clone_size: few; d_call: -; j_call: TRBJ1-6
cdr3_aa: CASSLLSGGPQPQHF; cdr3_nt: TGTGCCAGCAGTTTACTGAGCGGGGGCCCTCAGCCCCAGCATTTT; v_call: TRBV12-3/TRBV12-4; clone_size: -; d_call: -; j_call: TRBJ1-5
cdr3_aa: CASRQTGVSTDTQYF; cdr3_nt: TGTGCCAGCAGACAAACAGGGGTTAGCACAGATACGCAGTATTTT; v_call: TRBV6-2/TRBV6-3; clone_size: -; d_call: TRBD1; j_call: TRBJ2-3
cdr3_aa: CASRLRAGGPASYEQYF; cdr3_nt: TGTGCCAGCAGACTTCGAGCGGGAGGGCCAGCGTCCTACGAGCAGTACTTC; v_call: TRBV6-2/TRBV6-3; clone_size: few; d_call: TRBD2; j_call: TRBJ2-7
cdr3_aa: CASSVDSGPGYEQYF; cdr3_nt: TGTGCCAGCAGCGTAGATTCCGGGCCGGGCTACGAGCAGTACTTC; v_call: TRBV9; clone_size: -; d_call: -; j_call: TRBJ2-7
cdr3_aa: CASTPSGKYEQYF; cdr3_nt: TGTGCCAGCACCCCCAGTGGTAAATACGAGCAGTACTTC; v_call: TRBV12-3/TRBV12-4; clone_size: few; d_call: -; j_call: TRBJ2-7
cdr3_aa: CASSFWGGDVTEAFF; cdr3_nt: TGTGCCAGCAGCTTCTGGGGGGGGGATGTGACTGAAGCTTTCTTT; v_call: TRBV5-6; clone_size: -; d_call: -; j_call: TRBJ1-1
cdr3_aa: CASSSIANEQFF; cdr3_nt: TGTGCCAGCAGTTCCATAGCGAATGAGCAGTTCTTC; v_call: TRBV6-6; clone_size: many; d_call: -; j_call: TRBJ2-1
cdr3_aa: CASSLPLVAGDLFF; cdr3_nt: TGTGCCAGCAGTTTACCCCTTGTGGCGGGGGACCTGTTCTTC; v_call: TRBV12-3/TRBV12-4; clone_size: few; d_call: TRBD2; j_call: TRBJ2-1
cdr3_aa: CASSVAFGTYEQYF; cdr3_nt: TGTGCCAGCAGCGTGGCTTTTGGGACCTACGAGCAGTACTTC; v_call: TRBV9; clone_size: -; d_call: -; j_call: TRBJ2-7
cdr3_aa: CAISTSEGKNTEAFF; cdr3_nt: TGTGCCATCAGTACCTCGGAGGGGAAAAACACTGAAGCTTTCTTT; v_call: TRBV10-3; clone_size: many; d_call: -; j_call: TRBJ1-1
cdr3_aa: CASSARTGTGELFF; cdr3_nt: TGTGCCAGCAGCGCGAGGACAGGGACCGGGGAGCTGTTTTTT; v_call: TRBV7-2; clone_size: -; d_call: TRBD1; j_call: TRBJ2-2
cdr3_aa: CASSLGTWGRANTEAFF; cdr3_nt: TGTGCCAGCAGTTTGGGAACGTGGGGCAGGGCGAACACTGAAGCTTTCTTT; v_call: TRBV12-3/TRBV12-4; clone_size: many; d_call: -; j_call: TRBJ1-1
cdr3_aa: CASSSRSYNEQFF; cdr3_nt: TGTGCCAGCTCCTCCCGCTCCTACAATGAGCAGTTCTTC; v_call: TRBV12-3/TRBV12-4; clone_size: -; d_call: -; j_call: TRBJ2-1
cdr3_aa: CASSRTGGRDTGELFF; cdr3_nt: TGCGCCAGCAGCCGGACGGGGGGCCGCGACACCGGGGAGCTGTTTTTT; v_call: TRBV5-1; clone_size: -; d_call: -; j_call: TRBJ2-2